The rows below give T cell receptor beta chains drawn from one sample of a study of molecular identifiers for immune sequencing clone quantification. TCRdb re-derived calls from the PCR reads in MiXCR, one entry per CDR3 protein. The profile shows 85,000 to 100,000 distinct CDR3 sequences, around 20% of them singletons. Source material: naive CD8+ T cells from blood, with Jurkat cell RNA spiked in. These receptor sequences come from a human donor in good health. Some libraries in this study had Jurkat cell RNA spiked in. Both conserved end residues are part of each CDR3. D genes are given only for firm matches. Clone size, where shown, is once, few, many, or a class for clones that have expanded.

j_gene | abundance | v_gene | d_gene | CDR3nt | CDR3aa
TRBJ1-1 | few | TRBV19 | - | TGTGCCAGTAGAGGGGGGCCGACTGAAGCTTTCTTT | CASRGGPTEAFF
TRBJ1-5 | - | TRBV2 | - | TGTGCCAGCAGTGAAGTGGGGCGGAGCAATCAGCCCCAGCATTTT | CASSEVGRSNQPQHF
TRBJ2-2 | many | TRBV19 | - | TGTGCCAGTAGTATACAAGGGAACACCGGGGAGCTGTTTTTT | CASSIQGNTGELFF
TRBJ1-4 | many | TRBV7-9 | - | TGTGCCAGCAGCTTAGGGGGAGGTGGCAGTGAAAAACTGTTTTTT | CASSLGGGGSEKLFF
TRBJ1-1 | many | TRBV7-2 | - | TGTGCCAGCAGCTTAATGTTGGGGAGCACTGAAGCTTTCTTT | CASSLMLGSTEAFF
TRBJ1-3 | few | TRBV4-1 | - | TGCGCCAGCAGCCAAGCTAGGGCCTCTGGAAACACCATATATTTT | CASSQARASGNTIYF
TRBJ2-5 | - | TRBV12-3/TRBV12-4 | - | TGTGCCAGCAGGGAGACTACAGCGTTCGAGACCCAGTACTTC | CASRETTAFETQYF
TRBJ2-1 | - | TRBV7-6 | TRBD2 | TGTGCCAGCAGCGTAACTAGCGAAGTAATTCGGTATGAGCAGTTCTTC | CASSVTSEVIRYEQFF
TRBJ1-4 | many | TRBV4-1 | TRBD1 | TGCGCCAGCAGCCAACCAGAGACAGGGATTCTTGAAAAACTGTTTTTT | CASSQPETGILEKLFF
TRBJ1-1 | many | TRBV12-5 | TRBD1 | TGTGCTAGTGGTTTGTCACGGGACAGGGATGAAGCTTTCTTT | CASGLSRDRDEAFF
TRBJ2-7 | - | TRBV27 | - | TGTGCCAGCAGCTTAAGAGGCCAGCTCTACGAGCAGTACTTC | CASSLRGQLYEQYF
TRBJ2-3 | few | TRBV3-1 | TRBD1 | TGTGCCAGCAGCCCCGTCAGGGGGTGGGACACAGATACGCAGTATTTT | CASSPVRGWDTDTQYF
TRBJ2-3 | many | TRBV11-2 | - | TGTGCCAGCAGTAGGGACGGATCTAGCACAGATACGCAGTATTTT | CASSRDGSSTDTQYF
TRBJ1-2 | many | TRBV4-1 | - | TGCGCCAGCAGCCAAGTTTGGTTAGACAGGAGCTATGGCTACACCTTC | CASSQVWLDRSYGYTF
TRBJ2-5 | many | TRBV6-1 | - | TGTGCCAGCAGTGTGGGGACATCCCAAGAGACCCAGTACTTC | CASSVGTSQETQYF
TRBJ2-2 | many | TRBV29-1 | TRBD2 | TGCAGCGTTCCTACTAGCGGTACCGGGGAGCTGTTTTTT | CSVPTSGTGELFF
TRBJ1-5 | many | TRBV27 | - | TGTGCCAGCAGTTTATCCGCCGTAAGTAGGGAGCCCCAGCATTTT | CASSLSAVSREPQHF
TRBJ2-7 | many | TRBV4-3 | - | TGCGCCAGCAGCCAATTTACAGGAGGCTCCTACGAGCAGTACTTC | CASSQFTGGSYEQYF
TRBJ2-1 | many | TRBV19 | TRBD2 | TGTGCCAGTAGTAGGGGGACTAGGGGGTTGAATGAGCAGTTCTTC | CASSRGTRGLNEQFF
TRBJ2-2 | - | TRBV7-9 | - | TGTGCCAGCAGCTTAACGACAGGGAGGGACACCGGGGAGCTGTTTTTT | CASSLTTGRDTGELFF
TRBJ1-3 | many | TRBV4-1 | - | TGCGCCAGCAGCCCCCGGGGCAACTCTGGAAACACCATATATTTT | CASSPRGNSGNTIYF
TRBJ2-7 | few | TRBV20-1 | TRBD1 | TGCAGTGCTATGACAGGGAGCTCCTACGAGCAGTACTTC | CSAMTGSSYEQYF
TRBJ2-5 | many | TRBV27 | - | TGTGCCAGCAGTTTATCGGTCCCCCCGCAAGAGACCCAGTACTTC | CASSLSVPPQETQYF
TRBJ1-3 | many | TRBV11-2 | - | TGTGCCAGCAGCTTAGACCCCTCCAGCGGAAACACCATATATTTT | CASSLDPSSGNTIYF
TRBJ2-2 | few | TRBV12-3/TRBV12-4 | - | TGTGCCAGCAGTCGTTCGGGCGGGGAGCTGTTTTTT | CASSRSGGELFF
TRBJ1-2 | once | TRBV11-2 | - | TGTGCCAGCAGCTTAGCGGCGGGGTGGATAGATGGCTACACCTTC | CASSLAAGWIDGYTF
TRBJ1-1 | few | TRBV20-1 | - | TGCAGTGCTAGAGATCAGGGGACGGCGGACCCTGAAGCTTTCTTT | CSARDQGTADPEAFF
TRBJ2-7 | many | TRBV4-3 | TRBD1 | TGCGCCAGCAGCCAAGGACCCCCGGGACAGGGCTCGGAGCAGTACTTC | CASSQGPPGQGSEQYF
TRBJ1-1 | many | TRBV13 | TRBD1 | TGTGCCAGCATTCCAGGGGGGACATCCTTGAACACTGAAGCTTTCTTT | CASIPGGTSLNTEAFF
TRBJ1-3 | - | TRBV4-1 | - | TGCGCCAGCGCAGGGCTTGGAAACACCATATATTTT | CASAGLGNTIYF
TRBJ2-7 | few | TRBV27 | TRBD2 | TGTGCCAGCAGTTTCGTCGCTAGCGGGGTCTACGAGCAGTACTTC | CASSFVASGVYEQYF
TRBJ1-1 | once | TRBV19 | - | TGTGCCAGTAGATTTGGCAGCACTGAAGCTTTCTTT | CASRFGSTEAFF
TRBJ2-7 | - | TRBV20-1 | - | TGCAGTACGCAAGAGAACCTACCCTACGAGCAGTACTTC | CSTQENLPYEQYF
TRBJ1-5 | many | TRBV19 | TRBD1 | TGTGCCAGTAACCAGGGGGCGAGCAATCAGCCCCAGCATTTT | CASNQGASNQPQHF
TRBJ2-7 | few | TRBV2 | TRBD2 | TGTGCCAGCAGTGAACTATCGGGACTAGCGGGTTACGAGCAGTACTTC | CASSELSGLAGYEQYF
TRBJ1-5 | - | TRBV7-9 | - | TGTGCCAGCAGCTTAGGATCGCCAGGGGTCAATCAGCCCCAGCATTTT | CASSLGSPGVNQPQHF
TRBJ2-3 | - | TRBV11-2 | TRBD2 | TGTGCCAGCAGCTTCTGGGGGGGGGGCACAGATACGCAGTATTTT | CASSFWGGGTDTQYF
TRBJ2-3 | many | TRBV20-1 | TRBD2 | TGCAGTGCTAGAGAACTAGCGGGGCGCACAGATACGCAGTATTTT | CSARELAGRTDTQYF
TRBJ1-1 | few | TRBV11-2 | - | TGTGCCAGCGCAGTACTCGCTGAAGCTTTCTTT | CASAVLAEAFF
TRBJ2-7 | many | TRBV7-6 | - | TGTGCCAGCAGCGAGGGGGGGGCCTACGAGCAGTACTTC | CASSEGGAYEQYF
TRBJ2-3 | many | TRBV6-2/TRBV6-3 | TRBD2 | TGTGCCAGTTCCGGGACTAGCAGACGCACAGATACGCAGTATTTT | CASSGTSRRTDTQYF
TRBJ2-3 | - | TRBV7-2 | TRBD2 | TGTGCCAGCACCCAGGGACTAGCGCCCCTAGATACGCGGTATTTT | CASTQGLAPLDTRYF
TRBJ2-3 | many | TRBV7-2 | TRBD1 | TGTGCCAGCAGCCCGCGGACAGGGTACGCAGATACGCAGTATTTT | CASSPRTGYADTQYF
TRBJ2-3 | many | TRBV4-3 | - | TGCGCCAGCAGCCACAACGGGGTGGTAGGAAACCCTAGCACAGATACGCAGTATTTT | CASSHNGVVGNPSTDTQYF
TRBJ2-6 | - | TRBV6-5 | TRBD2 | TGTGCCAGCAAAGTATCCCGAGCGGGGGCCGTCTCTGGGGCCAACGTCCTGACTTTC | CASKVSRAGAVSGANVLTF
TRBJ1-1 | many | TRBV5-5 | - | TGTGCCAGCAGCTTGTTTGAGGGAATGCCTGAAGCTTTCTTT | CASSLFEGMPEAFF
TRBJ2-1 | - | TRBV5-4 | - | TGTGCCAGCAGCGGAAGAGACAGGTACCATGAGCAGTTCTTC | CASSGRDRYHEQFF
TRBJ1-6 | - | TRBV27 | - | TGTGCCAGCAGTTTCACCGGGCCTGGATCACCCCTCCACTTT | CASSFTGPGSPLHF
TRBJ2-2 | few | TRBV4-1 | - | TGCGCCAGCAGCCAAGTTCGGGGGGCGGGCGGGGAGCTGTTTTTT | CASSQVRGAGGELFF
TRBJ1-2 | few | TRBV29-1 | TRBD1 | TGCAGCGTTGAACCGGGACAGCTCCTCTATGGCTACACCTTC | CSVEPGQLLYGYTF